The 3 T cell receptor beta chains listed next were all sequenced from one sample in a study of shared clonotypes between healthy human individuals (dated by TCRdb to the early 2020s). Receptor amplification or capture employed the immunoSEQ multiplex PCR assay. As stored in TCRdb, this immuneACCESS dataset retains in-frame rearrangements with V and J assigned. A fraction of the clones does not appear; measured against another copy, unresolved V genes explain less than half of the discrepancy, and the remainder lacks a known reason. The sample table holds roughly 1 million clones, of which under 80% were seen once. The ten largest account for approximately 1.5% of the sample. Sequenced material: memory CD4+ T cells sorted from blood. This specimen's cell subset or site label, per the study, means: CD45RA-negative fraction. Every receptor here comes from a man younger than 30 in good health.

Turning to this clone: This sample includes further DNA sequences coding for the same CDR3. The CDR3 nucleotides are TGCGCCAGCAGCTTGGAGACAGGTCGGAACACCGGGGAGCTGTTTTTT. Translating it yields CASSLETGRNTGELFF. The chain links TRBV5-1 to TRBJ2-2, with D possibly TRBD1 on 6 matching bases. V was clipped by 0 bases and J by 1 base, with 10 bases between them. The CDR3 has 16 amino acids. The germline gives CDR1 SGHRS, CDR2 YFSETQ.

In this sample, this clone turned up many times. The chain links TRBV30 to TRBJ1-2, with TRBD1 as a possible D gene (6 bases). Trimming pared 0 bases from V and 7 bases from J, leaving 9 bases between. Germline CDR1 reads GTSNPN; CDR2 reads SVGIG (reference sequence). This CDR3 is built from 12 residues. The chain's CDR3 is CAWSVGRGGYTF. CDR3 in DNA: TGTGCCTGGAGTGTTGGCAGGGGTGGCTACACCTTC.

The V call is TRBV10-3, the J call TRBJ2-1; D may be TRBD2 (5 bases). V lost 7 bases and J 5 bases, leaving 6 bases between the germline ends. There are 11 residues in the CDR3. The germline V gene has CDR1 ENHRY and CDR2 SYGVKD. In nucleotides, the CDR3 is TGTGCCATCATGGGAGACAATGAGCAGTTCTTC. This translates into CAIMGDNEQFF.